The present TCR beta chain was sequenced within a study of metastatic and nonmetastatic thyroid tumors. Study-wide background: Malignant thyroid and benign thyroid patients provided blood and tumor or nodule tissue whose repertoires were compared.

Only a few counts were recorded for this clone. Its matching antigen is unknown. TCRdb re-called the PCR reads with MiXCR. This repertoire shows approximately 35,000 clones, approximately 10% found once; its top ten account for roughly 15%. No treatment had been given to any patient before thyroid surgery. The CDR3 has 12 amino acids. V lost 7 bases and J 2 bases, leaving 8 bases between the germline ends. Looked up from germline, CDR1 is MNHGY and CDR2 is SAAAGT. Regarding the study as a whole: The study reportedly found significantly higher TCR beta diversity in malignant thyroid tumors than benign nodules, in blood and tumor.

The receptor was derived from a female donor with papillary thyroid cancer or a benign thyroid nodule (not recorded which). Some clones in this sample may be carry-over from other donors' samples. Sample: blood. V and J are TRBV6-8 and TRBJ1-2; D might be TRBD1 (6 bases). The CDR3 sequence is CASNRVNYGYTF. CDR3 DNA sequence: TGTGCCAGCAACAGGGTGAACTATGGCTACACCTTC.